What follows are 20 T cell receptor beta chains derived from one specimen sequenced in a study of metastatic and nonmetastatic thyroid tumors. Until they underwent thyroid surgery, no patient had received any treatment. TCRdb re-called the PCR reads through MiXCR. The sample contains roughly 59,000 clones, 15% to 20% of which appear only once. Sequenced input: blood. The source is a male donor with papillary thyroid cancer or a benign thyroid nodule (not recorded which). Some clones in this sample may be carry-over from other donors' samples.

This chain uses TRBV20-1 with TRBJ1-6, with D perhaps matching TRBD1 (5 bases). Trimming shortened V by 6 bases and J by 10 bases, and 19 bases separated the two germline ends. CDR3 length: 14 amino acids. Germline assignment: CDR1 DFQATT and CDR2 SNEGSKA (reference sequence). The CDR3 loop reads CSASSGEESSPLHF. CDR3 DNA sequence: TGCAGTGCGTCCTCGGGGGAGGAGTCCTCACCCCTCCACTTT.

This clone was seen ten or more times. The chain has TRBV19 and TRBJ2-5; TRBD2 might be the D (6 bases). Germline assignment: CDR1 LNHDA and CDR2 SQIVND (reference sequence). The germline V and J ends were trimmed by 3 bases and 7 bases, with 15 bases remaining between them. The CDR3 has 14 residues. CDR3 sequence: CASSMRESEGTQYF. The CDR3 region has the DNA TGTGCCAGTAGTATGCGGGAATCCGAAGGGACCCAGTACTTC.

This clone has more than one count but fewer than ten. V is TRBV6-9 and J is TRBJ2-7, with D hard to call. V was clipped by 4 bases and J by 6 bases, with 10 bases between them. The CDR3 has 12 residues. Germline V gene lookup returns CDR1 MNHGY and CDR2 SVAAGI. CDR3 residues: CASSSPGAEQYF. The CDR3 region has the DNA TGTGCCAGCAGTTCCCCAGGAGCCGAGCAGTACTTC.

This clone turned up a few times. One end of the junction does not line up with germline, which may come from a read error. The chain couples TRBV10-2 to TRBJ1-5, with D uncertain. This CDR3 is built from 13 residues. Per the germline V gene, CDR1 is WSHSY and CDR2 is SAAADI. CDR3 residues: CASSEYINHPQHF. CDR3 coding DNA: TGCGCCAGCAGTGAGTATATCAATCATCCCCAGCATTTT.

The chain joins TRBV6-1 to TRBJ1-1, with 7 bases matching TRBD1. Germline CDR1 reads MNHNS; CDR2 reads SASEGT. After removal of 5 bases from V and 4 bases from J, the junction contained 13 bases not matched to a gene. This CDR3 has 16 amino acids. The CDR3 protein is CASSSIGGAYPTEAFF. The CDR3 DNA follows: TGTGCCAGCAGTTCGATAGGGGGCGCCTATCCCACTGAAGCTTTCTTT.

The CDR3 bases are TGTGCCAGTAGTGTCCGAAAAGGGGCAGGTGAAAAACTGTTTTTT. Encoded protein: CASSVRKGAGEKLFF. This chain joins TRBV19 and TRBJ1-4, with D maybe TRBD1 (5 bases). This CDR3 region has 15 residues. The V end lost 5 bases, the J end lost 7 bases, and 17 bases lay between the germline ends. In germline, CDR1 is LNHDA, CDR2 SQIVND (reference sequence).

The CDR3 DNA is TGCGCCAGCAGCCGCCCACAGGTCCCGATTCGTGGGGCCAACGTCCTGACTTTC. Translation gives CASSRPQVPIRGANVLTF. The V gene is TRBV4-1, the J gene TRBJ2-6; D possibly corresponds to TRBD1 (5 bases). The V gene lost 4 bases and the J gene lost 3 bases, with 19 bases spanning the gap. This CDR3 contains 18 residues. Germline V lookup: CDR1 MGHRA, CDR2 YSYEKL.

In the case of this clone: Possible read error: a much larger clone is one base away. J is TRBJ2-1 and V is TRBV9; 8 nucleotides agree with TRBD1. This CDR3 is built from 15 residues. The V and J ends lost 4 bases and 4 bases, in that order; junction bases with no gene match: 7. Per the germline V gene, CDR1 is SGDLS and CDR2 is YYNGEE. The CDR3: CASSSQGAAYNEQFF. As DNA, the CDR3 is TGTGCCAGCAGCTCCCAGGGGGCAGCGTACAATGAGCAGTTCTTC.

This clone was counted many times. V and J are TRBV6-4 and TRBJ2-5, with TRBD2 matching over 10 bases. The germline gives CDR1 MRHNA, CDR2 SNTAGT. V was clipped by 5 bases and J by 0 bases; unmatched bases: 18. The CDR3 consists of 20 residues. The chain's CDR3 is CASSPAPGTSAIGHQETQYF. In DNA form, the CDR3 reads TGTGCCAGCAGTCCCGCTCCCGGGACTAGCGCCATCGGACACCAAGAGACCCAGTACTTC.

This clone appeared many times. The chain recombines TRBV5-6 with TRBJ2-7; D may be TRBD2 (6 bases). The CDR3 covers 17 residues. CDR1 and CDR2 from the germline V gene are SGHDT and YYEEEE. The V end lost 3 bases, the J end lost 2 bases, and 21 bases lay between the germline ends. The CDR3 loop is CASSSPLGDLGAYEQYV. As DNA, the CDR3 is TGTGCCAGCAGCTCCCCCTTAGGGGACTTGGGGGCCTACGAGCAGTACGTC.

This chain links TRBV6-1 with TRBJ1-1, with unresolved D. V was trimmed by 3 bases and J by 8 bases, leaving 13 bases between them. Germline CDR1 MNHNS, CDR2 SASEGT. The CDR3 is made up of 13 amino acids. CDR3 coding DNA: TGTGCCAGCAGTGACGTACGGGATTCGGAAGCTTTCTTT. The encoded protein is CASSDVRDSEAFF.

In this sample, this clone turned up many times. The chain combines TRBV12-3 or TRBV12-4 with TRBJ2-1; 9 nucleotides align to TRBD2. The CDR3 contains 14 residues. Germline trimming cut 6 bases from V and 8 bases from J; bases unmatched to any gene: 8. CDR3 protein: CASSPSGNGDEQFF. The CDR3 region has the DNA TGTGCCAGCAGCCCTAGCGGGAACGGTGATGAGCAGTTCTTC.

Here the CDR3 DNA reads TGTGCCAGCAGCACAGGACAGGCCATATATTTT. Amino acid sequence: CASSTGQAIYF. The chain carries TRBV11-2 and TRBJ1-3; the match to TRBD1 covers 7 bases. Germline-derived CDR1 and CDR2 are SGHAT and FQNNGV. The CDR3 has 11 residues. V was pared by 5 bases and J by 11 bases, with 3 bases of the junction left unmatched.

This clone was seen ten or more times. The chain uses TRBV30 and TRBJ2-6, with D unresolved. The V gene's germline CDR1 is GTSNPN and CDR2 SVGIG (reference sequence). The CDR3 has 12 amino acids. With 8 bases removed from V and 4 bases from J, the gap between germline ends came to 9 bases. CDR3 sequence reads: CARLGGANVLTF. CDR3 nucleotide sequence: TGTGCCCGCCTGGGGGGGGCCAACGTCCTGACTTTC. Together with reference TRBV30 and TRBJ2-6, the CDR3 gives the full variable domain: SQTIHQWPATLVQPVGSPLSLECTVEGTSNPNLYWYRQAAGRGLQLLFYSVGIGQISSEVPQNLSASRPQDRQFILSSKKLLLSDSGFYLCARLGGANVLTFGAGSRLTVL.

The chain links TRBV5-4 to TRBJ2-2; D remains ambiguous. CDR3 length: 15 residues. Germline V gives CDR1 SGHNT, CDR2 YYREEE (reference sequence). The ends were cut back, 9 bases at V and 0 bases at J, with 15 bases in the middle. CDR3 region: CATVYGGPNTGELFF. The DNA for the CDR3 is TGTGCCACCGTGTATGGCGGACCGAACACCGGGGAGCTGTTTTTT.

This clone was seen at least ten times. In DNA, the CDR3 is TGTGCCAGCAGCAACCGACAGAATGAAAAACTGTTTTTT. Amino acid sequence: CASSNRQNEKLFF. The chain couples TRBV5-4 to TRBJ1-4; tentative D call: TRBD1 (5 bases). In germline, CDR1 is SGHNT, CDR2 YYREEE (reference sequence). The CDR3 contains 13 residues. The V end lost 4 bases, the J end lost 5 bases, and 9 bases lay between the germline ends.

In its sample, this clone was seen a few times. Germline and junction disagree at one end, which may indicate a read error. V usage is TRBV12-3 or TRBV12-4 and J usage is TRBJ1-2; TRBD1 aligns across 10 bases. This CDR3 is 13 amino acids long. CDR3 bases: TGTGCCAGAAGGGACAGGGGTAGCTATGGCTACAACTTC. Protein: CARRDRGSYGYNF.

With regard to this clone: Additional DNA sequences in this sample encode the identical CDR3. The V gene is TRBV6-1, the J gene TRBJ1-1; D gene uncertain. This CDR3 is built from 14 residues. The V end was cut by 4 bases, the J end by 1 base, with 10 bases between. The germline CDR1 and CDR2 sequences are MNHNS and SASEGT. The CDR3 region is CASSVFAPNTEAFF. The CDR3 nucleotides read TGTGCCAGCAGTGTTTTTGCCCCGAACACTGAAGCTTTCTTT.

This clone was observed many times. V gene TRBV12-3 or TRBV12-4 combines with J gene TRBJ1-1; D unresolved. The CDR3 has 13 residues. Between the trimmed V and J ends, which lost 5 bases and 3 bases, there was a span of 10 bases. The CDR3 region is CASSIKGDTEAFF. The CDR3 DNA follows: TGTGCCAGCAGTATAAAGGGTGACACTGAAGCTTTCTTT.

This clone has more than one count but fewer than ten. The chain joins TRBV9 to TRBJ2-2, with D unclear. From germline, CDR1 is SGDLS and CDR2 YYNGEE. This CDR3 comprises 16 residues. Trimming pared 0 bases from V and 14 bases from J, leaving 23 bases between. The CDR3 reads CASSVAGSLSGSLLFF. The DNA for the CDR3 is TGTGCCAGCAGCGTAGCGGGCTCTTTGTCAGGCTCCTTACTGTTTTTT.